This T cell receptor (beta chain) was sequenced for a study of blood T cell repertoires in COVID-19. Study summary: Some COVID-19 samples were acute and others convalescent; all came from the United States, Italy and Spain. The cDNA or gDNA used as material had been derived from T cells, B-cell-depleted T cells, or PBMCs.

V lost 4 bases and J lost 4; bases outside the gene matches: 8. This CDR3 is built from 15 residues. Looked up from germline, CDR1 is SGHTA and CDR2 is FQGNSA. Authors' data handling: It was from reference gene primer amplification that nucleated cell counts were estimated. Only in-frame clones appear in the TCRdb table, and some are missing; sequencing was by immunoSEQ multiplex PCR. That table gives V, J and clone size, and the DNA gave D and trimming. This sample has 170,000 or so clones, with roughly 88% found just once. A remark on this clone: Different DNA sequences within this sample yield the same CDR3.

Sequencing input: peripheral blood. This clonotype originated in a woman aged 55-70 years with acute or convalescent COVID-19. The V gene is TRBV7-2, the J gene TRBJ2-3, with 7 bases aligning to TRBD2. CDR3 in amino acids: CASSSQRGWADTQYF. In DNA form, the CDR3 reads TGTGCCAGCAGCTCCCAGCGGGGATGGGCAGATACGCAGTATTTT.